Listed below are T cell receptor beta chains from one sample, sequenced in a study of blood T cells in healthy people across ages. Via MiXCR, TCRdb re-called the 5' RACE reads, giving one row per CDR3 protein. The sample has approximately 1.5 million distinct CDR3 sequences, approximately 43% seen once; the top ten hold roughly 3.7%. Sequencing input: blood. These receptor sequences come from a woman aged 18-30 years in good health. The CDR3 runs from the conserved cysteine through the conserved F or W. A D gene is named only where the DNA matches it firmly. The size entry is marked missing in some rows and otherwise reads once, few, many or a size class.

j_call cdr3_length v_call clone_size d_call cdr3_aa cdr3_nt
TRBJ1-4 15 TRBV27 NA TRBD1 CASSGQGRSNEKLFF TGTGCCAGCTCCGGACAGGGCCGGTCGAATGAAAAACTGTTTTTT
TRBJ1-2 11 TRBV20-1 NA NA CSARKGNGYTF TGCAGTGCTAGAAAGGGAAATGGCTACACCTTC
TRBJ2-5 15 TRBV6-2/TRBV6-3 NA NA CASCSADGHQETQYF TGTGCCAGCTGCTCCGCGGACGGCCACCAAGAGACCCAGTACTTC
TRBJ1-2 15 TRBV28 NA NA CASSQPKEYSYGYTF TGTGCCAGCAGTCAACCCAAGGAGTATTCCTATGGCTACACCTTC
TRBJ2-1 13 TRBV12-3/TRBV12-4 NA TRBD2 CASSFWRENEQFF TGTGCCAGCAGTTTTTGGCGGGAGAATGAGCAGTTCTTC
TRBJ1-1 15 TRBV29-1 few NA CSIYRSHFLNTEAFF TGCAGCATCTACAGATCCCACTTTCTGAACACTGAAGCTTTCTTT
TRBJ1-1 11 TRBV10-3 NA NA CAIAMNTEAFF TGTGCCATCGCTATGAACACTGAAGCTTTCTTT
TRBJ2-2 18 TRBV7-9 NA TRBD1 CASSSGTGGEMGTGELFF TGTGCCAGCAGCTCCGGGACAGGGGGCGAAATGGGCACCGGGGAGCTGTTTTTT
TRBJ2-7 15 TRBV6-1 few TRBD1 CASRDDRGSSYEQYF TGTGCCAGCAGAGACGACAGGGGGTCTTCCTACGAGCAGTACTTC
TRBJ1-5 14 TRBV12-3/TRBV12-4 many NA CASSLGASNQPQHF TGTGCCAGCAGTTTAGGGGCGAGCAATCAGCCCCAGCATTTT
TRBJ1-5 17 TRBV6-1 few TRBD1 CASELQGLVFGNQPQHF TGTGCCAGCGAACTACAGGGGTTAGTTTTCGGCAATCAGCCCCAGCATTTT
TRBJ1-1 16 TRBV10-3 NA TRBD1 CAISGTGVGLNTEAFF TGTGCCATCAGTGGGACAGGGGTGGGACTGAACACTGAAGCTTTCTTT
TRBJ2-1 15 TRBV10-3 many NA CAISAQVSSYNEQFF TGTGCCATCAGTGCACAGGTTAGCTCCTACAATGAGCAGTTCTTC
TRBJ2-7 16 TRBV7-9 NA TRBD2 CASSSTSGEGAYEQYF TGTGCCAGCAGCTCCACTAGCGGAGAAGGGGCCTACGAGCAGTACTTC
TRBJ1-2 13 TRBV27 NA NA CASSPGTLYGYTF TGTGCCAGCAGCCCCGGGACACTCTATGGCTACACCTTC
TRBJ1-5 13 TRBV7-2 NA TRBD1 CASSSRGRQPQHF TGTGCCAGCAGCTCCAGGGGGCGGCAGCCCCAGCATTTT
TRBJ2-1 16 TRBV11-2 NA TRBD1 CASSDRRDRVYNEQFF TGTGCCAGCAGCGATCGCCGGGACAGGGTCTACAATGAGCAGTTCTTC
TRBJ2-1 16 TRBV4-3 NA NA CASSPWTSRGLNEQFF TGCGCCAGCAGCCCGTGGACTAGCAGGGGGCTCAATGAGCAGTTCTTC
TRBJ1-1 14 TRBV20-1 NA NA CSVESGARNTEAFF TGCAGTGTAGAATCCGGGGCGCGGAACACTGAAGCTTTCTTT
TRBJ1-2 18 TRBV7-8 few TRBD1 CASSLADTRTGDFDGYTF TGTGCCAGCAGCTTAGCCGACACGAGGACAGGGGACTTCGATGGCTACACCTTC
TRBJ1-1 17 TRBV5-1 NA NA CASSLRGAGVTNTEAFF TGCGCCAGCAGCTTAAGAGGGGCGGGAGTGACGAACACTGAAGCTTTCTTT
TRBJ2-3 16 TRBV3-1 few TRBD2 CASSGERGRTTDTQYF TGTGCCAGCAGCGGGGAGCGGGGGCGAACCACAGATACGCAGTATTTT
TRBJ2-7 15 TRBV20-1 NA NA CSARDRGFHTYEQYF TGCAGTGCTAGAGATCGGGGGTTCCATACCTACGAGCAGTACTTC
TRBJ1-3 16 TRBV7-4 NA NA CASSLARGRSGNTIYF TGTGCCAGCAGCTTAGCCAGGGGAAGATCTGGAAACACCATATATTTT
TRBJ2-1 14 TRBV4-2 few NA CASSQGPGYNEQFF TGTGCCAGCAGCCAAGGTCCGGGGTACAATGAGCAGTTCTTC
TRBJ2-5 16 TRBV28 few TRBD2 CASSPGLAGGPETQYF TGTGCCAGCAGTCCTGGACTAGCGGGAGGGCCAGAGACCCAGTACTTC
TRBJ2-1 14 TRBV7-2 NA NA CASSLEGMTNEQFF TGTGCCAGCAGCTTAGAGGGGATGACCAATGAGCAGTTCTTC
TRBJ1-2 13 TRBV6-5 few TRBD1 CASRMDRFYGYTF TGTGCCAGCAGGATGGACAGGTTCTATGGCTACACCTTC
TRBJ1-2 12 TRBV29-1 NA NA CSAQTPNYGYTF TGCAGCGCCCAGACCCCCAACTATGGCTACACCTTC
TRBJ2-6 19 TRBV5-1 NA NA CASSRQTATGNSGANVLTF TGCGCCAGCAGTCGACAGACAGCTACGGGTAACTCTGGGGCCAACGTCCTGACTTTC
TRBJ1-1 14 TRBV4-1 NA TRBD1 CASRRPGQGGRAFF TGCGCCAGCAGGCGTCCGGGACAGGGAGGGCGAGCTTTCTTT
TRBJ1-5 14 TRBV20-1 NA NA CSAPQQQGGQPQHF TGCAGTGCTCCCCAGCAGCAGGGCGGGCAGCCCCAGCATTTT
TRBJ2-3 15 TRBV20-1 NA NA CSARWTALSTDTQYF TGCAGTGCTAGATGGACTGCTCTTAGCACAGATACGCAGTATTTT
TRBJ2-7 16 TRBV4-3 NA NA CASSQESGVGSYEQYF TGCGCCAGCAGCCAAGAATCCGGGGTCGGGTCCTACGAGCAGTACTTC
TRBJ2-5 17 TRBV4-2 NA TRBD2 CASSQEEGLAGGNEQYF TGTGCCAGCAGCCAAGAGGAAGGACTAGCGGGAGGAAATGAGCAGTACTTC
TRBJ2-1 16 TRBV4-3 NA NA CASSQDSASSYNEQFF TGCGCCAGCAGCCAAGACAGCGCGAGCTCCTACAATGAGCAGTTCTTC
TRBJ2-7 14 TRBV5-1 many TRBD1 CASSLAPGGYEQYF TGTGCCAGCAGCTTAGCCCCAGGGGGCTACGAGCAGTACTTC
TRBJ2-3 13 TRBV4-3 NA NA CASSQDFGDTQYF TGCGCCAGCAGCCAAGATTTCGGGGATACGCAGTATTTT
TRBJ2-1 16 TRBV20-1 few NA CSARRTDPSSYNEQFF TGCAGTGCTAGGCGGACGGACCCGAGCTCCTACAATGAGCAGTTCTTC
TRBJ2-5 16 TRBV29-1 NA TRBD1 CSVEYFWGQGMETQYF TGCAGCGTTGAATATTTTTGGGGACAGGGGATGGAGACCCAGTACTTC
TRBJ2-2 13 TRBV20-1 NA NA CSATLPGTGELFF TGCAGTGCAACGCTTCCGGGCACCGGGGAGCTGTTTTTT